The entry below describes one TCR beta chain. What it binds is unknown. This sample stems from a study of CD8 T cells in ankylosing spondylitis. Broader study findings: What appeared characteristic of ankylosing spondylitis blood was a TCR beta motif of eight highly homologous variants. Reportedly, significant enrichment of disease-linked clones occurred in matched ankylosing spondylitis synovial fluid.

This CDR3 contains 15 residues. Trimming stripped 1 base from V and 0 bases from J, with 7 bases between. Germline CDR1 and CDR2: ENHRY and SYGVKD. Library preparation for TCR beta used quantitative 5'-RACE with molecular barcodes. MiXCR, run by TCRdb on the 5' RACE reads, gives a single entry per CDR3 protein. The table shows about 400,000 distinct CDR3 sequences, with approximately 22% occurring only once. The TCR sequence derives from a male donor with ankylosing spondylitis or in good health (not recorded which). The sample was blood, either unsorted or a sorted T cell fraction (not recorded which). The V and J genes are TRBV10-3 and TRBJ2-1, with TRBD1 as a possible D gene (6 bases). The CDR3 loop is CAISEFRGSYNEQFF. The CDR3 DNA reads TGTGCCATCAGTGAGTTCAGGGGCTCCTACAATGAGCAGTTCTTC.